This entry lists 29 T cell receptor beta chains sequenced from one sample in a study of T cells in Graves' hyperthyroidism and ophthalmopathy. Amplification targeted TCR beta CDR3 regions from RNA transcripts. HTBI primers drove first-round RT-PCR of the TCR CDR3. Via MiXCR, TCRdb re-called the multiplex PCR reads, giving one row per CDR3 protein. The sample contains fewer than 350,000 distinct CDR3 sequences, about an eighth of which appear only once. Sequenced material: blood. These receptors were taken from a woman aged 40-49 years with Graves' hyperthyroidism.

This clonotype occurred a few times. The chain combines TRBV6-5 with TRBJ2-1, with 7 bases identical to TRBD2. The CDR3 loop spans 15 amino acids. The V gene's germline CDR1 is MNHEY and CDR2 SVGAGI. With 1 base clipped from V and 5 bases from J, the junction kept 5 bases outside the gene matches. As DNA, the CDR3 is TGTGCCAGCAGTTACTTGCGGGAGCTTAACAATGAGCAGTTCTTC. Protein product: CASSYLRELNNEQFF.

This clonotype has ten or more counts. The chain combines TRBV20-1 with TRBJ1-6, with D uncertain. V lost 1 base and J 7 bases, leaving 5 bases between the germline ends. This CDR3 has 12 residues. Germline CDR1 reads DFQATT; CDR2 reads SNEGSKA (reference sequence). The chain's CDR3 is CSARAGNSPLHF. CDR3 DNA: TGCAGTGCTAGAGCTGGGAATTCACCCCTCCACTTT.

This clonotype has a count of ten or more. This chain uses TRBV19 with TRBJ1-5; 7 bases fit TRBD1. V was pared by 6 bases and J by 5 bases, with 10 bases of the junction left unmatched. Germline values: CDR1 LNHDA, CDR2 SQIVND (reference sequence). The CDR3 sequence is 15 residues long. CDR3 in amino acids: CASSLHRGLHQPQHF. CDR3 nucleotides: TGTGCCAGTAGCCTTCACAGGGGACTCCATCAGCCCCAGCATTTT.

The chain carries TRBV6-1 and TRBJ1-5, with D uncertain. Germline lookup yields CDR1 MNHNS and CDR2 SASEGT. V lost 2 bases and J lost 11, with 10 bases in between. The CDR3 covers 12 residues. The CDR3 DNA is TGTGCCAGCAGTGAAACGGGTAAAGCCCAGCATTTT. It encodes CASSETGKAQHF.

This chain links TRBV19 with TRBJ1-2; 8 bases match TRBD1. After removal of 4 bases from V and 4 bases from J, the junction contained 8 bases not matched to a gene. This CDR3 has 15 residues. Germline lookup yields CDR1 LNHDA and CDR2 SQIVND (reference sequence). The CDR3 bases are TGTGCCAGTAGTAACGCCCCAGGGGGCGCCTATGGCTACACCTTC. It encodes CASSNAPGGAYGYTF.

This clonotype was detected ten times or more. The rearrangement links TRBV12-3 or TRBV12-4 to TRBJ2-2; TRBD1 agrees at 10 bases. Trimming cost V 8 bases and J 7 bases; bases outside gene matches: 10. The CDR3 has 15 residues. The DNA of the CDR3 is TGTGCCAGCTTGTTCGGGACAGGGGTGATCGGGGAGCTGTTTTTT. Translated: CASLFGTGVIGELFF.

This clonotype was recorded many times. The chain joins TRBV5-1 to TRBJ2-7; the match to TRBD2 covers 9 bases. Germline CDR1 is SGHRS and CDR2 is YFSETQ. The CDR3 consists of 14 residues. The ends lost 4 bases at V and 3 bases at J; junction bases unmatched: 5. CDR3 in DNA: TGCGCCAGCAGCGACCCTAGCGGGATCTACGAGCAGTACTTC. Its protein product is CASSDPSGIYEQYF.

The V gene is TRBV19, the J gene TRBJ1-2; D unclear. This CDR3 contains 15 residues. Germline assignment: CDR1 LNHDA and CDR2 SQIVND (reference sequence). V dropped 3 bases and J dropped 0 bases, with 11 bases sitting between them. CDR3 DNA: TGTGCCAGTAGTATGGGGTCCACCTCTAACTATGGCTACACCTTC. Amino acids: CASSMGSTSNYGYTF.

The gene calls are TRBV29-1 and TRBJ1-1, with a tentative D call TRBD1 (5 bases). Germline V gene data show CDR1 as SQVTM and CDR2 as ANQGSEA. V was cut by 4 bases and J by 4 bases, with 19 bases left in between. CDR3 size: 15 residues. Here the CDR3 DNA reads TGCAGCGTTGTTGCGGGGCTCCGAGGGAGCACTGAAGCTTTCTTT. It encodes CSVVAGLRGSTEAFF. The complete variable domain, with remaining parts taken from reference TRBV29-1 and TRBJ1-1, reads SAVISQKPSRDICQRGTSLTIQCQVDSQVTMMFWYRQQPGQSLTLIATANQGSEATYESGFVIDKFPISRPNLTFSTLTVSNMSPEDSSIYLCSVVAGLRGSTEAFFGQGTRLTVV.

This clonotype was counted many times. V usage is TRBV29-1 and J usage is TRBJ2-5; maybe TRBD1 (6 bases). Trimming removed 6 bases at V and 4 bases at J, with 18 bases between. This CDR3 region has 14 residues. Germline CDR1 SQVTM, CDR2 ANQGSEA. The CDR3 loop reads CSVPRGNGRETQYF. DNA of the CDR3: TGCAGCGTCCCGAGGGGGAATGGGAGAGAGACCCAGTACTTC.

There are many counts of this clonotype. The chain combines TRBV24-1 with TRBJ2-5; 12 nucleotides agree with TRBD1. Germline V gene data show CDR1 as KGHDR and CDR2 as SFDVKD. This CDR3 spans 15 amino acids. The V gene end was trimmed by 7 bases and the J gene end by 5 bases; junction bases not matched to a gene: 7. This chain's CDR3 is CATSQGQGAWETQYF. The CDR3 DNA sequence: TGTGCCACCAGCCAGGGACAGGGGGCTTGGGAGACCCAGTACTTC.

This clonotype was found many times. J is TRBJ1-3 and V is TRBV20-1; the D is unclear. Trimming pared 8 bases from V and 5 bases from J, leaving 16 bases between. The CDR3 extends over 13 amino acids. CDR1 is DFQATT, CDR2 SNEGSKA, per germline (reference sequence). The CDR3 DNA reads TGCAGTATAGAGGCTGGACGGAGAAACACCATATATTTT. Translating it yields CSIEAGRRNTIYF.

CDR3 sequence (DNA): TGTGCCAGCAGTGGGGGACTAGCCCTAACTCAGTACTTC. Translation gives CASSGGLALTQYF. This chain uses TRBV6-2 or TRBV6-3 with TRBJ2-4; 9 bases agree with TRBD2. The trim removed 5 bases at V and 12 bases at J, leaving 8 bases unmatched. There are 13 residues in the CDR3. The germline gives CDR1 MNHEY, CDR2 SVGEGT.

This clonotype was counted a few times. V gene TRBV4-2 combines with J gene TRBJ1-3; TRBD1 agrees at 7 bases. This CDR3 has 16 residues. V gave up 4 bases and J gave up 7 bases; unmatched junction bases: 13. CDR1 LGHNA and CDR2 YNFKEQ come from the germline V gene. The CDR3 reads CASSRELRQGRNTIYF. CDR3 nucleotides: TGTGCCAGCAGCCGAGAGTTACGACAGGGCAGGAACACCATATATTTT.

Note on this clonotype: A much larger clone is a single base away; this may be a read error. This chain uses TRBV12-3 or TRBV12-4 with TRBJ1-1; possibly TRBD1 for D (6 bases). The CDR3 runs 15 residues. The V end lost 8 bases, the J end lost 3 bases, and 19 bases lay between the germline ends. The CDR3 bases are TGTGCCAGCTCGAACCTTCGGGACAAGGACACTGAAGCTTTCTTT. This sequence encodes CASSNLRDKDTEAFF.

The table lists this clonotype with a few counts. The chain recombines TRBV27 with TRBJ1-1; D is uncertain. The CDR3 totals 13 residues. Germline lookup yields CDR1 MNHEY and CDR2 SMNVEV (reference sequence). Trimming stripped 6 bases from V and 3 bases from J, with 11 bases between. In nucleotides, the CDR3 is TGTGCCAGCAGCCCCCTTCAGGACACTGAAGCTTTCTTT. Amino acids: CASSPLQDTEAFF.

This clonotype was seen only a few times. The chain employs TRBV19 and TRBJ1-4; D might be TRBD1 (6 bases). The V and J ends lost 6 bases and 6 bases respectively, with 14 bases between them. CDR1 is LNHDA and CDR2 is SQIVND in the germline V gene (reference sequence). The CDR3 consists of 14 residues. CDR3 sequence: CASRTGQRHEKLFF. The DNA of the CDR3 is TGTGCCAGTAGAACAGGGCAAAGGCATGAAAAACTGTTTTTT.

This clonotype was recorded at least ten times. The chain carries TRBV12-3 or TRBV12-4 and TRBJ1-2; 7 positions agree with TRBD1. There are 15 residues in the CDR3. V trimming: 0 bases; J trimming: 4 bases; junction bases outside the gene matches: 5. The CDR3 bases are TGTGCCAGCAGTTTAGCGCCTGGGACAGCCTATGGCTACACCTTC. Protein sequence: CASSLAPGTAYGYTF.

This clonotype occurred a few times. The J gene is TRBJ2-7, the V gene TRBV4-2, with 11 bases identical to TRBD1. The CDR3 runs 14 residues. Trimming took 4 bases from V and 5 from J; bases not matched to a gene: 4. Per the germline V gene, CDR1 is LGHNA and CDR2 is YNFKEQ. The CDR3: CASSPGTGGNEQYF. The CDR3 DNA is TGTGCCAGCAGCCCCGGGACAGGGGGGAACGAGCAGTACTTC.

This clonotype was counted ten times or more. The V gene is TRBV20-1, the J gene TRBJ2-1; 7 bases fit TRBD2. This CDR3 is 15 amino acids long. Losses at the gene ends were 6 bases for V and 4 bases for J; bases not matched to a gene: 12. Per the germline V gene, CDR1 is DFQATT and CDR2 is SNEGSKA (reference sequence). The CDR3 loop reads CSAPYGREFYNEQFF. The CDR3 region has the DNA TGCAGTGCCCCTTACGGGCGGGAGTTTTACAATGAGCAGTTCTTC.

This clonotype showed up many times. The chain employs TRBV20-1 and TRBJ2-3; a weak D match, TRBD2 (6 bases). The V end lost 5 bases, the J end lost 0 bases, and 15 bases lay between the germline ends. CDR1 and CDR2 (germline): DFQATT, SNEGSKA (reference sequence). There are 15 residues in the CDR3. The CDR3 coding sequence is TGCAGTGCTGGGGACTTTCACACTAGCACAGATACGCAGTATTTT. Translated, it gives CSAGDFHTSTDTQYF.

Here the CDR3 reads CASSLGDGSSPLHF. CDR3 nucleotides: TGCGCCAGCAGCTTGGGGGACGGATCTTCACCCCTCCACTTT. This sequence joins TRBV5-1 and TRBJ1-6; D might be TRBD1 (5 bases). Germline CDR1 is SGHRS and CDR2 is YFSETQ. CDR3 size: 14 residues. Trimming cost V 0 bases and J 9 bases, with 10 bases left between them.

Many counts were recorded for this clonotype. CDR3 in DNA: TGTGCCAGCAGCCCCTTTGGTGGAACCGGTGGAGAGACCCAGTACTTC. Protein: CASSPFGGTGGETQYF. V usage is TRBV12-3 or TRBV12-4 and J usage is TRBJ2-5, with D unclear. V lost 6 bases and J lost 4, with 21 bases in between. This CDR3 comprises 16 residues.

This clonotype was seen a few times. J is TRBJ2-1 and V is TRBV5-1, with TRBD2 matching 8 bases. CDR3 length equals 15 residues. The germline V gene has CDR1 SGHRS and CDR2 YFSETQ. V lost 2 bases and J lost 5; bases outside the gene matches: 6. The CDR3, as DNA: TGCGCCAGCAGCTTAACTAGCGGAGCGAACAATGAGCAGTTCTTC. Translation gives CASSLTSGANNEQFF.

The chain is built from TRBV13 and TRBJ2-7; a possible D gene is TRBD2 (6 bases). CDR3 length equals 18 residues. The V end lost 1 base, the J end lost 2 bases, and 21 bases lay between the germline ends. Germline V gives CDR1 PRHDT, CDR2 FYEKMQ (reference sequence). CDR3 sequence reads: CASSLASYGEVLPYEQYF. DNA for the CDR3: TGTGCCAGCAGCTTAGCGTCCTACGGGGAGGTTCTCCCCTACGAGCAGTACTTC.

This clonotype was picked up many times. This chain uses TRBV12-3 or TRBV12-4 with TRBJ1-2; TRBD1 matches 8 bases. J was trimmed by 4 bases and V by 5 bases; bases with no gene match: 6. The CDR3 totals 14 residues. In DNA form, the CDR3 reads TGTGCCAGCAGTCCACAGGGGGGGGGCTATGGCTACACCTTC. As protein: CASSPQGGGYGYTF.

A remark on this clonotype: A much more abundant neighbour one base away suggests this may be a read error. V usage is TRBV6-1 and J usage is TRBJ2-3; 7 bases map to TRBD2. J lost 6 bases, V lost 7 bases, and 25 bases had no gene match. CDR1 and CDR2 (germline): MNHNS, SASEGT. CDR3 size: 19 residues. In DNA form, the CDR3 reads TGTGCCAGCAATCCCCCCACCCTCGCTAGCGGCGCTCGAAGGGATACGCAGTATTTT. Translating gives CASNPPTLASGARRDTQYF.

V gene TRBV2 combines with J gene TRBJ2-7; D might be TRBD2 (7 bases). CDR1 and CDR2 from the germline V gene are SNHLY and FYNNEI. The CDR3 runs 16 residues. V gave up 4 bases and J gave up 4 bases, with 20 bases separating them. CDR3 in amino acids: CASSGGGGSGTYEQYF. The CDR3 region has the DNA TGTGCCAGCAGTGGAGGGGGGGGTAGCGGAACGTACGAGCAGTACTTC.

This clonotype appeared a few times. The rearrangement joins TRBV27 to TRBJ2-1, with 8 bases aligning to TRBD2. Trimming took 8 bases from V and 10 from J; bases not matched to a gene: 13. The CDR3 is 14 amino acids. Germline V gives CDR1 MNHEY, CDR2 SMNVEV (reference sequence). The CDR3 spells CASGWTGGPNEQFF. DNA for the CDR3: TGTGCCAGCGGTTGGACGGGAGGGCCGAACGAGCAGTTCTTC.